A single sample gave rise to the 15 T cell receptor beta chains below, sequenced in a study of monozygotic twins with inflammatory bowel disease. TCRdb re-called the 5' RACE reads and gives one entry per CDR3 protein, without DNA. The sample yields about 99,000 distinct CDR3 sequences, of which the top ten take up about 2%. Specimen: blood. The receptor source for this set is a human donor with ulcerative colitis or Crohn's disease, or a healthy co-twin of an affected twin (not recorded which).

The V gene is TRBV3-1, the J gene TRBJ2-7. The CDR3 loop spans 16 amino acids. CDR1 is LGHDT, CDR2 YNNKEL, per germline (reference sequence). The chain's CDR3 is CASSQEWQGWAYEQYF.

This rearrangement joins TRBV5-5 to TRBJ2-1; TCRdb's D call, TRBD2, is unchecked because there is no DNA. Germline V gives CDR1 SGHKS, CDR2 YYEKEE (reference sequence). This CDR3 is built from 15 residues. The CDR3 loop is CASSLALAGGVEQFF. Looking up the rest from reference TRBV5-5 and TRBJ2-1 gives the full variable domain: DAGVTQSPTHLIKTRGQQVTLRCSPISGHKSVSWYQQVLGQGPQFIFQYYEKEERGRGNFPDRFSARQFPNYSSELNVNALLLGDSALYLCASSLALAGGVEQFFGPGTRLTVL.

The genes are TRBV27 and TRBJ2-3. In germline, CDR1 is MNHEY, CDR2 SMNVEV (reference sequence). The length of the CDR3 is 13 residues. The CDR3 reads CASSLATTDTQYF.

The J gene is TRBJ1-2, the V gene TRBV28; TCRdb proposes TRBD1, but this gene call is untestable without DNA. In germline, CDR1 is MDHEN, CDR2 SYDVKM. The CDR3 runs 14 residues. The CDR3 loop reads CASSLPGTAHGYTF.

The chain recombines TRBV5-1 with TRBJ1-6; the TRBD1 assignment by TCRdb is unverifiable without DNA. The CDR3 runs to 15 residues. The germline CDR1 and CDR2 sequences are SGHRS and YFSETQ. The chain's CDR3 is CASSERDRGESPLHF.

The chain has TRBV18 and TRBJ2-2; TCRdb's D call, TRBD1, is unchecked because there is no DNA. The CDR3 has 16 residues. Germline CDR1 and CDR2: KGHSH and LQKENI. The CDR3 loop is CASSPLGTSNTGELFF.

J is TRBJ2-3 and V is TRBV4-3; checking the TCRdb D call of TRBD1 is not possible without DNA. Germline CDR1 LGHNA, CDR2 YSLEER. CDR3 size: 17 residues. CDR3 sequence reads: CASSQDRTGVGTDTQYF.

This chain uses TRBV5-1 with TRBJ2-7; lacking DNA, the TRBD1 call made by TCRdb goes unchecked. CDR1 and CDR2 (germline): SGHRS, YFSETQ. The CDR3 sequence is 16 residues long. This chain's CDR3 is CASSLEGQAVSYEQYF.

The rearrangement joins TRBV5-4 to TRBJ1-6; absent DNA, TCRdb's TRBD1 call cannot be checked. This CDR3 has 14 residues. CDR1 is SGHNT, CDR2 YYREEE, per germline (reference sequence). CDR3 loop: CASSIPGHDSPLHF.

V is TRBV10-2 and J is TRBJ1-1. The CDR3 sequence is 13 residues long. Looked up from germline, CDR1 is WSHSY and CDR2 is SAAADI. The CDR3 sequence: CASSEESYTEAFF.

This chain uses TRBV5-6 with TRBJ2-4; TCRdb selects TRBD1, and the lack of DNA leaves this call unchecked. CDR1 and CDR2 (germline): SGHDT, YYEEEE. CDR3 length: 13 residues. The CDR3 reads CASNPGQGYIQYF. The variable domain in full, with the rest retrieved from reference TRBV5-6 and TRBJ2-4, is DAGVTQSPTHLIKTRGQQVTLRCSPKSGHDTVSWYQQALGQGPQFIFQYYEEEERQRGNFPDRFSGHQFPNYSSELNVNALLLGDSALYLCASNPGQGYIQYFGAGTRLSVL.

CDR3 in amino acids: CASSPRGGHGPFETQYF. V gene TRBV7-2 combines with J gene TRBJ2-5; TCRdb indicates TRBD2, and absent DNA this call remains unverified. Germline CDR1 and CDR2: SGHTA and FQGNSA. This CDR3 is 17 amino acids long.

The chain is built from TRBV28 and TRBJ2-7; TCRdb's D call, TRBD1, is unchecked because there is no DNA. The germline V gene encodes CDR1 MDHEN and CDR2 SYDVKM. The CDR3 contains 12 residues. The CDR3 spells CASWDTSYEQYF. Based on the CDR3 plus reference TRBV28 and TRBJ2-7, the full variable domain is DVKVTQSSRYLVKRTGEKVFLECVQDMDHENMFWYRQDPGLGLRLIYFSYDVKMKEKGDIPEGYSVSREKKERFSLILESASTNQTSMYLCASWDTSYEQYFGPGTRLTVT.

J is TRBJ2-1 and V is TRBV10-1; TCRdb indicates TRBD2, and absent DNA this call remains unverified. Looked up from germline, CDR1 is WNHNN and CDR2 is SYGVQD (reference sequence). The CDR3 contains 17 residues. This CDR3 reads CASSGGPGLAGDNEQFF.

V gene TRBV30 combines with J gene TRBJ2-5. CDR1 is GTSNPN, CDR2 SVGIG, per germline (reference sequence). This CDR3 is built from 13 residues. CDR3 loop: CAWSVRFQETQYF. The variable domain in full, with the rest retrieved from reference TRBV30 and TRBJ2-5, is SQTIHQWPATLVQPVGSPLSLECTVEGTSNPNLYWYRQAAGRGLQLLFYSVGIGQISSEVPQNLSASRPQDRQFILSSKKLLLSDSGFYLCAWSVRFQETQYFGPGTRLLVL.